This TCR beta chain is from a study of OX40 agonist ivuxolimab in advanced cancers. On the study more broadly: Patients received ivuxolimab, an intravenous treatment, every 2 weeks at 0.01 to 10 mg/kg.

Autoimmune disease history or systemic immunosuppression excluded patients. J gave up 10 bases and V 0 bases, and 6 bases lay outside the gene matches. The CDR3 covers 15 residues. Germline CDR1 reads SEHNR; CDR2 reads FQNEAQ (reference sequence). The protocol was immunoSEQ multiplex PCR, while the TCRdb copy is restricted to in-frame clones and leaves out a portion. The repertoire holds about 19,000 clones, with around two thirds as singletons. The receptor's source is an adult with an advanced solid tumor such as melanoma, head and neck, liver or kidney cancer. This chain links TRBV7-9 with TRBJ2-1; 10 bases line up with TRBD2. The input for sequencing was CD4+ or CD8+ T cells sorted from blood, taken in a trial of the OX40 agonist ivuxolimab. The CDR3 here is CASSLAAGGFKEQFF. The CDR3, as DNA: TGTGCCAGCAGCTTAGCAGCGGGAGGGTTCAAAGAGCAGTTCTTC.